This T cell receptor beta chain appears in the sequencing data of a study of T cell responses to AZD1222 COVID-19 vaccine (dated by TCRdb to the early 2020s). Regarding the research as a whole: TCR sequencing covered 230 to 250 trial participants: 200 to 220 given two doses of AZD1222 and 26 given two doses of MenACWY control vaccine. Enrollment into the trials was organized by age into subgroups of 18-55, 56-69 and 70-plus years, and those subgroups contained approximately 150, 30 and 60 TCR-sequenced participants, respectively. The investigation overall reported the following: The whole spike protein was spanned by vaccine-associated CD4 TCRs, and dominant responses were seen in regions 160-218 and 743-854. After two AZD1222 doses, spike-specific TCR breadth and depth were significantly higher than at day 0 and than in MenACWY recipients. Participants were mostly white British and included more females than males, and it was suggested by the authors that clonal diversity may have been underestimated. No day 14 peak-response samples were available, so repertoires were characterized only after the peak T cell response. The 56-69-year group was small, and its depth increase did not reach significance, likely because of low power. Conclusions about previously exposed vaccinees were limited because only six or seven AZD1222 recipients were SARS-CoV-2 seropositive at baseline. Nearly half of unique spike-specific TCRs reportedly recognized epitopes outside regions mutated in the B.1.351 and B.1.1.7 variants.

A remark on this clone: The antigen it binds to is not known. Base-call qualities are not available, and no considerably larger clone is one nucleotide away.

The time point label for this specimen denotes: about 28 days (+/-7) after the second vaccine dose. AZD1222 recipients with second doses at about 4 weeks or about 12 weeks were pooled, because spike-specific TCR depth and breadth did not differ between schedules. Vaccinee samples were obtained from the UK trials COV001 and COV002, which included a single-blind randomized controlled phase 2/3 trial of AZD1222 (ChAdOx1 nCoV-19) in healthy adults. For TCRbeta chain sequencing, PBMC samples from trial participants were taken at day 0 and at day 28 after the second dose. The CDR3 regions of human TCRbeta chains were analyzed by immunosequencing. The published analysis was carried out like this. TCRs in the repertoires were compared against a reference library of SARS-CoV-2-specific TCRs that had been generated with the MIRA antigen-specificity platform. Breadth was defined as the fraction of unique TCRs that were SARS-CoV-2-associated. Depth was defined as the fraction of total T cells that were SARS-CoV-2-associated. Using the MIRA data, each spike-specific TCR was mapped to the spike region that the TCR reacts to and placed in a CD4 or CD8 class. Log10-transformed breadth and depth values were compared by one-way ANOVA with Sidak's multiple comparisons tests. TCRdb took this table from immuneACCESS and kept in-frame rearrangements with V and J called. Such tables lack part of the clones; where checked against another copy, unresolved V genes explain under half of the gap, and the rest is unexplained. V and J calls and clone size are those listed in that table; D and trimming were worked out from the DNA. In all, the sample holds about 82,000 clones, and approximately 85% of those were seen once. 12% of the sample lies in the top ten.

This TCR was sampled from an adult who received the AZD1222 COVID-19 vaccine. Sequenced material: peripheral blood, taken 28 days after the second AZD1222 dose.

The CDR3 corresponds to CASSLDPLYYEQYF. The bases read TGTGCCAGCAGCTTGGACCCCTTATACTACGAGCAGTACTTC. The V gene is TRBV7-2 and the J gene is TRBJ2-7; no D segment can be confidently identified. V and J lose 3 bases and 3 bases, and a span of 12 bases separates them. The germline V gene supplies CDR1 SGHTA and CDR2 FQGNSA. The CDR3 holds 14 amino acids from the cysteine to the phenylalanine. CDR3 DNA only is kept here, 42 bases in frame from base 1.